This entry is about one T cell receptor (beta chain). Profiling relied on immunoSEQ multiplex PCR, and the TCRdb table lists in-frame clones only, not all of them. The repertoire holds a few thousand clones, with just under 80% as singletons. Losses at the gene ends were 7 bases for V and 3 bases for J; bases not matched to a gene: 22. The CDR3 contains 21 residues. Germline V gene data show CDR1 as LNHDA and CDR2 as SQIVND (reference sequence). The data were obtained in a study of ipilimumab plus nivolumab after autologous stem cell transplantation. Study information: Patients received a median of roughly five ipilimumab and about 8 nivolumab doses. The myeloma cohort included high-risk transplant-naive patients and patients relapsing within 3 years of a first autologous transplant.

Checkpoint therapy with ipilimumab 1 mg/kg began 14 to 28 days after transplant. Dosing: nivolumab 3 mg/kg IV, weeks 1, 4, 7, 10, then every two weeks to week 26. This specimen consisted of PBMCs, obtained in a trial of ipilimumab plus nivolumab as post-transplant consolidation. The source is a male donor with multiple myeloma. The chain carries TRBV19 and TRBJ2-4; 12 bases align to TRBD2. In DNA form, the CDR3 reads TGTGCCAGTACCCTCAGGGGGCTAGCGGGAGGGTTGAGAGTGGACAAAAACATTCAGTACTTC. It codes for CASTLRGLAGGLRVDKNIQYF.